This T cell receptor beta chain is from a study of sequential checkpoint blockade in melanoma. At the level of the study: Arm A got nivolumab then ipilimumab; arm B the reverse, 1:1. Maintenance nivolumab came after either treatment sequence.

By share, this clone ranks as large. This CDR3 is 13 amino acids long. CDR1 is GTSNPN, CDR2 SVGIG, per germline (reference sequence). Trimming removed 3 bases at V and 7 bases at J, with 16 bases between. Assay: immunoSEQ multiplex PCR; the TCRdb copy retains only in-frame clones and omits some. The profile shows 40,000 or so clones, 80% to 90% of them singletons. This sample's treatment: randomized to nivolumab then ipilimumab (arm A) or the reverse (arm B). DNA-damaging chemotherapy had not been given to any patient beforehand. PBMC sorting kept live CD3+CD8+ cells without CD19 or CD56. The chain couples TRBV30 to TRBJ2-7; no firm D call. The TCR originated in a human donor with melanoma. The sample here was CD8+ T cells sorted from blood (inferred from file names), taken from a patient given nivolumab and ipilimumab in sequence. DNA of the CDR3: TGTGCCTGGAGAGGTTCCGGAGTCGGGGAGCAGTACTTC. It encodes CAWRGSGVGEQYF.